The 24 T cell receptor beta chains in this list originate from one sample, sequenced in a study of shared clonotypes between healthy human individuals. Sequenced by immunoSEQ multiplex PCR; TCRdb stores in-frame clones only, minus some. Of more than 2 million clones in the sample, just under 95% are singletons; the top ten hold around 1.1%. It was CD45RO-negative cells, positively selected for CCR7, that made up naive CD8 cells, with terminally differentiated effector memory CD45RA+ cells excluded. The sequenced material came from naive CD8+ T cells sorted from blood. All receptors come from a man younger than 30 in good health.

This clone was seen just once. V and J are TRBV7-9 and TRBJ2-7; D call uncertain. CDR3 size: 12 residues. The germline V gene has CDR1 SEHNR and CDR2 FQNEAQ (reference sequence). The V end lost 4 bases, the J end lost 5 bases, and 9 bases lay between the germline ends. The CDR3 loop is CASSSGPHEQYF. CDR3 DNA: TGTGCCAGCAGCTCCGGTCCCCACGAGCAGTACTTC.

The chain uses TRBV7-9 and TRBJ2-7; D remains ambiguous. There are 13 residues in the CDR3. Germline V gene data show CDR1 as SEHNR and CDR2 as FQNEAQ (reference sequence). Trimming removed 7 bases from V and 5 bases from J, with 15 bases in between. The CDR3 region has the DNA TGTGCCAGCACCTCAAGTACCGGCGACGAGCAGTACTTC. Its translation is CASTSSTGDEQYF. Supplemented by reference TRBV7-9 and TRBJ2-7, the full variable domain reads DTGVSQNPRHKITKRGQNVTFRCDPISEHNRLYWYRQTLGQGPEFLTYFQNEAQLEKSRLLSDRFSAERPKGSFSTLEIQRTEQGDSAMYLCASTSSTGDEQYFGPGTRLTVT.

The chain combines TRBV27 with TRBJ1-2, with a possible D match to TRBD1 (5 bases). Germline V gene lookup returns CDR1 MNHEY and CDR2 SMNVEV (reference sequence). This CDR3 is built from 15 residues. With 5 bases removed from V and 8 bases from J, the gap between germline ends came to 21 bases. The CDR3 DNA follows: TGTGCCAGCAGTACACGACAGTCCCACGGGGAGGGCTACACCTTC. Translated: CASSTRQSHGEGYTF.

Worth noting for this clone: Distinct nucleotide sequences in the sample also encode this CDR3. This chain links TRBV4-1 with TRBJ2-1, with D possibly matching TRBD2 (6 bases). The germline V gene has CDR1 MGHRA and CDR2 YSYEKL. V was trimmed by 3 bases and J by 10 bases, leaving 10 bases between them. There are 12 residues in the CDR3. CDR3 residues: CASSQVRGEQFF. In nucleotides, the CDR3 is TGCGCCAGCAGCCAGGTCCGGGGGGAGCAGTTCTTC.

The chain joins TRBV6-5 to TRBJ2-7; D uncertain. The CDR3 consists of 14 residues. Germline V gives CDR1 MNHEY, CDR2 SVGAGI. Deletions cut 0 bases from V and 2 bases from J, with 8 bases between. The CDR3 loop is CASSYSPQAYEQYF. CDR3 bases: TGTGCCAGCAGTTACTCGCCCCAGGCCTACGAGCAGTACTTC.

The chain employs TRBV30 and TRBJ1-2; D is possibly TRBD1 (5 bases). The V end was cut by 2 bases, the J end by 7 bases, with 17 bases between. The CDR3 length is 14 residues. The germline CDR1 and CDR2 sequences are GTSNPN and SVGIG (reference sequence). CDR3 region: CAWSHTGTASGYTF. CDR3 in DNA: TGTGCCTGGAGTCACACCGGGACCGCGAGTGGCTACACCTTC. The full variable domain, its missing parts supplied by reference TRBV30 and TRBJ1-2, is SQTIHQWPATLVQPVGSPLSLECTVEGTSNPNLYWYRQAAGRGLQLLFYSVGIGQISSEVPQNLSASRPQDRQFILSSKKLLLSDSGFYLCAWSHTGTASGYTFGSGTRLTVV.

V and J are TRBV29-1 and TRBJ2-7; D could derive from TRBD1 or TRBD2 (6 bases each). The germline V gene has CDR1 SQVTM and CDR2 ANQGSEA. The V end was cut by 7 bases, the J end by 3 bases, with 16 bases between. CDR3 size: 13 residues. The CDR3 sequence is CSAVGGHFYEQYF. CDR3 coding DNA: TGCAGCGCTGTGGGGGGACACTTCTACGAGCAGTACTTC.

The chain couples TRBV11-2 to TRBJ2-7; 11 nucleotides align to TRBD1. CDR1 is SGHAT and CDR2 is FQNNGV in the germline V gene. CDR3 size: 15 residues. Unmatched junction bases numbered 7, after V lost 6 bases and J lost 3 bases. The CDR3 spells CASSYGTGGVYEQYF. The CDR3 DNA is TGTGCCAGCAGTTATGGGACAGGGGGAGTCTACGAGCAGTACTTC.

The CDR3 DNA is TGTGCCAGCGCGGGCCCCGGACAGGGCCGGATTGGCCCAGATACGCAGTATTTT. Its protein is CASAGPGQGRIGPDTQYF. This chain connects TRBV25-1 to TRBJ2-3; 8 nucleotides line up with TRBD1. Per the germline V gene, CDR1 is MGHDK and CDR2 is SYGVNS. Trimming at V came to 8 bases and at J to 4 bases, leaving 20 bases not matched to a gene. This CDR3 is built from 18 residues.

The chain joins TRBV6-1 to TRBJ2-5; D might be TRBD1 (5 bases). V dropped 3 bases and J dropped 3 bases, with 14 bases sitting between them. The CDR3 consists of 15 residues. Germline CDR1 reads MNHNS; CDR2 reads SASEGT. Here the CDR3 DNA reads TGTGCCAGCAGTGAGGCAGGGCTCCTTAAAGAGACCCAGTACTTC. Its translation is CASSEAGLLKETQYF.

The V call is TRBV28, the J call TRBJ2-7; D might be TRBD2 (6 bases). This CDR3 spans 14 amino acids. The germline V and J ends were trimmed by 3 bases and 4 bases, with 13 bases remaining between them. The V gene's germline CDR1 is MDHEN and CDR2 SYDVKM. In nucleotides, the CDR3 is TGTGCCAGCAGTTTCTCCGGGAGCGAGTACGAGCAGTACTTC. It translates to CASSFSGSEYEQYF.

This chain joins TRBV2 and TRBJ2-7, with D possibly being TRBD1 (5 bases). The V and J ends lost 2 bases and 2 bases respectively, with 10 bases between them. The germline V gene encodes CDR1 SNHLY and CDR2 FYNNEI. CDR3 length: 14 residues. Written as DNA, the CDR3 is TGTGCCAGCAGTGAAAATGGGGCGACCTACGAGCAGTACTTC. Its translation is CASSENGATYEQYF.

This clone showed up many times. This same CDR3 is encoded by further DNA sequences in the sample. The V call is TRBV30, the J call TRBJ2-3, with 7 bases fitting TRBD2. In germline, CDR1 is GTSNPN, CDR2 SVGIG (reference sequence). The ends lost 0 bases at V and 0 bases at J; junction bases unmatched: 0. The CDR3 runs to 14 residues. The CDR3 DNA reads as TGTGCCTGGAGTGTAGCGGGGAGCACAGATACGCAGTATTTT. This translates into CAWSVAGSTDTQYF.

This rearrangement joins TRBV4-1 to TRBJ2-5; D not resolved. Per germline, CDR1 MGHRA and CDR2 YSYEKL. V was clipped by 0 bases and J by 5 bases, with 13 bases between them. The CDR3 has 15 amino acids. The CDR3 DNA sequence: TGCGCCAGCAGCCAAGATTCCCGGCCTGCGGAGACCCAGTACTTC. Translated: CASSQDSRPAETQYF.

The V call is TRBV9, the J call TRBJ2-5; 7 bases match TRBD1. The CDR3 has 16 residues. J lost 5 bases, V lost 0 bases, and 10 bases had no gene match. Germline loops: CDR1 SGDLS, CDR2 YYNGEE. The CDR3: CASSVDPAGGLETQYF. CDR3 DNA sequence: TGTGCCAGCAGCGTAGACCCGGCAGGGGGTTTGGAGACCCAGTACTTC.

The rearrangement links TRBV27 to TRBJ1-2, with 10 nucleotides matching TRBD1. CDR3 size: 16 residues. Germline V gives CDR1 MNHEY, CDR2 SMNVEV (reference sequence). Losses at the gene ends were 8 bases for V and 1 base for J; bases not matched to a gene: 10. CDR3 residues: CASRRGGTGDNYGYTF. In DNA, the CDR3 is TGTGCCAGCCGAAGGGGCGGGACAGGGGATAACTATGGCTACACCTTC.

The rearrangement links TRBV5-4 to TRBJ2-3; D is undetermined. Germline values: CDR1 SGHNT, CDR2 YYREEE (reference sequence). The V end was cut by 0 bases, the J end by 2 bases, with 4 bases between. The CDR3 length is 13 residues. The CDR3 coding sequence is TGTGCCAGCAGCTTGGATGTCACAGATACGCAGTATTTT. It is translated as CASSLDVTDTQYF.

The rearrangement links TRBV4-2 to TRBJ1-2; TRBD1 matches 8 bases. V was pared by 3 bases and J by 3 bases, with 9 bases of the junction left unmatched. This CDR3 is built from 16 residues. Germline CDR1 and CDR2: LGHNA and YNFKEQ. As DNA, the CDR3 is TGTGCCAGCAGCCAGGTGGACAGGGCGGTTGACTATGGCTACACCTTC. It specifies CASSQVDRAVDYGYTF.

CDR3 sequence: CASSQRAGTAETQYF. The CDR3 DNA follows: TGCGCCAGCAGCCAAAGGGCGGGGACGGCGGAGACCCAGTACTTC. The chain links TRBV4-1 to TRBJ2-5; possible D gene TRBD2, 6 bases. CDR3 length equals 15 residues. Germline values: CDR1 MGHRA, CDR2 YSYEKL. Trimming took 2 bases from V and 5 from J, leaving 15 bases between them.

Points on this clone: The same CDR3 also results from other DNA sequences found in this sample. The J gene is TRBJ2-7, the V gene TRBV13; 7 positions agree with TRBD2. Germline trimming cut 5 bases from V and 3 bases from J; bases unmatched to any gene: 4. Germline-derived CDR1 and CDR2 are PRHDT and FYEKMQ (reference sequence). This CDR3 has 13 residues. Here the CDR3 reads CASSPGLGYEQYF. DNA of the CDR3: TGTGCCAGCAGCCCTGGACTAGGCTACGAGCAGTACTTC. The whole variable domain, remainder taken from reference TRBV13 and TRBJ2-7, is AAGVIQSPRHLIKEKRETATLKCYPIPRHDTVYWYQQGPGQDPQFLISFYEKMQSDKGSIPDRFSAQQFSDYHSELNMSSLELGDSALYFCASSPGLGYEQYFGPGTRLTVT.

The rearrangement uses TRBV5-6 and TRBJ2-7; unclear D gene. This CDR3 has 14 amino acids. The V end lost 2 bases, the J end lost 1 base, and 10 bases lay between the germline ends. Germline CDR1 is SGHDT and CDR2 is YYEEEE. This chain's CDR3 is CASSFRPPSYEQYF. CDR3 DNA: TGTGCCAGCAGCTTCCGACCCCCTTCCTACGAGCAGTACTTC. The variable domain in full, with the rest retrieved from reference TRBV5-6 and TRBJ2-7, is DAGVTQSPTHLIKTRGQQVTLRCSPKSGHDTVSWYQQALGQGPQFIFQYYEEEERQRGNFPDRFSGHQFPNYSSELNVNALLLGDSALYLCASSFRPPSYEQYFGPGTRLTVT.

V and J are TRBV4-3 and TRBJ2-7; TRBD2 is a possible D gene (6 bases). Trimming removed 4 bases at V and 2 bases at J, with 15 bases between. CDR3 size: 15 residues. Germline V CDR1 and CDR2: LGHNA, YSLEER. CDR3 in DNA: TGCGCCAGCAGCCCTAAGGAGGGAGTCCCCTACGAGCAGTACTTC. Its protein is CASSPKEGVPYEQYF.

V usage is TRBV7-9 and J usage is TRBJ2-3; D is perhaps TRBD1 or TRBD2 (5 bases each). The V end lost 5 bases, the J end lost 4 bases, and 13 bases lay between the germline ends. This CDR3 region has 14 residues. Germline lookup yields CDR1 SEHNR and CDR2 FQNEAQ (reference sequence). CDR3 nucleotide sequence: TGTGCCAGCAGCCCGGGGCCTAGTTCAGATACGCAGTATTTT. It codes for CASSPGPSSDTQYF.

The genes are TRBV10-3 and TRBJ2-7; 10 bases align to TRBD2. Germline V CDR1 and CDR2: ENHRY, SYGVKD. The CDR3 sequence is 14 residues long. J gave up 5 bases and V 10 bases, and 11 bases lay outside the gene matches. In DNA, the CDR3 is TGTGCCACAGATTCCGGGACTAGCGACAACGAGCAGTACTTC. Translation: CATDSGTSDNEQYF.